These 26 T cell receptor beta chains were sequenced from one sample in a study of T cell responses to AZD1222 COVID-19 vaccine. Libraries were prepared by immunoSEQ multiplex PCR; TCRdb keeps only in-frame clonotypes and omits some of them. This table holds about 99,000 clones, approximately 89% found once. Sequenced here: peripheral blood, sampled on day 0 of AZD1222 vaccination. These receptors originate from an adult in good health.

The V call is TRBV5-4, the J call TRBJ2-3, with a possible D match to TRBD2 (6 bases). The germline V and J ends were trimmed by 5 bases and 5 bases, with 18 bases remaining between them. The CDR3 is 15 amino acids. The germline gives CDR1 SGHNT, CDR2 YYREEE (reference sequence). Here the CDR3 DNA reads TGTGCCAGCAGTTCGGGACTGGCCACCGTAGATACGCAGTATTTT. Protein sequence: CASSSGLATVDTQYF.

V gene TRBV18 combines with J gene TRBJ1-1; a possible D gene is TRBD1 (6 bases). Germline V lookup: CDR1 KGHSH, CDR2 LQKENI. V was shortened by 6 bases and J by 3 bases, with 14 bases between the two germline ends. The CDR3 has 14 amino acids. This chain's CDR3 is CASSSLQGDTEAFF. CDR3 nucleotide sequence: TGTGCCAGCTCGTCATTACAGGGTGACACTGAAGCTTTCTTT.

V and J are TRBV7-9 and TRBJ1-2; no definite D call. The CDR3 has 13 residues. Per germline, CDR1 SEHNR and CDR2 FQNEAQ (reference sequence). V was cut by 5 bases and J by 2 bases, with 9 bases left in between. CDR3 region: CASSRDSNYGYTF. The DNA for the CDR3 is TGTGCCAGCAGCAGGGATTCAAACTATGGCTACACCTTC.

The V call is TRBV5-1, the J call TRBJ1-1, with a possible D match to TRBD1 (5 bases). Germline CDR1 and CDR2: SGHRS and YFSETQ. CDR3 size: 15 residues. Trimming removed 1 base from V and 6 bases from J, with 16 bases in between. CDR3 sequence: CASSLNGRVVSEAFF. As DNA, the CDR3 is TGCGCCAGCAGCTTGAATGGCAGGGTAGTATCTGAAGCTTTCTTT.

The gene calls are TRBV4-2 and TRBJ1-5, with 10 bases identical to TRBD1. J lost 5 bases, V lost 4 bases, and 11 bases had no gene match. Germline V gives CDR1 LGHNA, CDR2 YNFKEQ. The CDR3 contains 17 residues. The CDR3 protein is CASSRLSGTGADQPQHF. CDR3 bases: TGTGCCAGCAGCCGCTTATCCGGGACAGGGGCCGATCAGCCCCAGCATTTT.

The chain employs TRBV18 and TRBJ2-3; D gene ambiguous. Deletions cut 3 bases from V and 0 bases from J, with 19 bases between. Looked up from germline, CDR1 is KGHSH and CDR2 is LQKENI. CDR3 length: 18 residues. CDR3 sequence reads: CASSPYAAPTSSTDTQYF. In DNA form, the CDR3 reads TGTGCCAGCTCACCCTATGCAGCCCCTACTTCTAGCACAGATACGCAGTATTTT.

The rearrangement joins TRBV28 to TRBJ2-7; D is possibly TRBD1 (5 bases). Germline V gene lookup returns CDR1 MDHEN and CDR2 SYDVKM. This CDR3 comprises 11 residues. Trimming took 8 bases from V and 2 from J, leaving 7 bases between them. The CDR3 here is CASETAYEQYF. CDR3 sequence (DNA): TGTGCCAGCGAGACAGCCTACGAGCAGTACTTC. The complete variable domain, with remaining parts taken from reference TRBV28 and TRBJ2-7, reads DVKVTQSSRYLVKRTGEKVFLECVQDMDHENMFWYRQDPGLGLRLIYFSYDVKMKEKGDIPEGYSVSREKKERFSLILESASTNQTSMYLCASETAYEQYFGPGTRLTVT.

J is TRBJ2-7 and V is TRBV6-2 or TRBV6-3; 7 nucleotides agree with TRBD1. CDR3 size: 15 residues. Per germline, CDR1 MNHEY and CDR2 SVGEGT. V trimming: 6 bases; J trimming: 3 bases; junction bases outside the gene matches: 11. The CDR3 loop reads CASSDFRDSNYEQYF. In DNA, the CDR3 is TGTGCCAGCAGCGACTTCCGGGACAGCAACTACGAGCAGTACTTC.

The chain carries TRBV7-2 and TRBJ1-5; D is uncertain. The germline gives CDR1 SGHTA, CDR2 FQGNSA. Deletions cut 5 bases from V and 2 bases from J, with 13 bases between. CDR3 length: 15 amino acids. The CDR3 DNA reads as TGTGCCAGCAGCGAGTTCCGGCGGGGCAATCAGCCCCAGCATTTT. Amino acids: CASSEFRRGNQPQHF. The full variable domain, its missing parts supplied by reference TRBV7-2 and TRBJ1-5, is GAGVSQSPSNKVTEKGKDVELRCDPISGHTALYWYRQSLGQGLEFLIYFQGNSAPDKSGLPSDRFSAERTGGSVSTLTIQRTQQEDSAVYLCASSEFRRGNQPQHFGDGTRLSIL.

This clone was recorded a few times. This chain uses TRBV9 with TRBJ2-1; D is undetermined. Trimming shortened V by 3 bases and J by 6 bases, and 13 bases separated the two germline ends. The CDR3 loop spans 14 amino acids. CDR1 is SGDLS, CDR2 YYNGEE, per germline. The CDR3 loop reads CASSARTPFNEQFF. In nucleotides, the CDR3 is TGTGCCAGCAGCGCCCGGACCCCTTTCAATGAGCAGTTCTTC.

J is TRBJ1-2 and V is TRBV19; D gene ambiguous. Trimming took off 4 bases at V and 3 bases at J, with 6 bases between the two ends. The CDR3 has 12 amino acids. Germline V lookup: CDR1 LNHDA, CDR2 SQIVND (reference sequence). The CDR3 here is CASSKGDYGYTF. DNA of the CDR3: TGTGCCAGTAGTAAGGGCGACTATGGCTACACCTTC.

The rearrangement joins TRBV24-1 to TRBJ1-2; no firm D call. V was cut by 3 bases and J by 5 bases, with 12 bases left in between. Germline loops: CDR1 KGHDR, CDR2 SFDVKD. The CDR3 is made up of 14 amino acids. CDR3: CATSDPGRVYGYTF. CDR3 coding DNA: TGTGCCACCAGTGATCCCGGACGGGTTTATGGCTACACCTTC.

The gene calls are TRBV7-8 and TRBJ2-1; 10 bases match TRBD1. After removal of 5 bases from V and 6 bases from J, the junction contained 7 bases not matched to a gene. There are 15 residues in the CDR3. Germline loops: CDR1 SGHVS, CDR2 FQNEAQ. The CDR3 loop is CASSRDRGTFNEQFF. CDR3 DNA: TGTGCCAGCAGCCGGGACAGGGGAACATTCAATGAGCAGTTCTTC. Filled out from reference TRBV7-8 and TRBJ2-1, the complete variable domain reads GAGVSQSPRYKVAKRGQDVALRCDPISGHVSLFWYQQALGQGPEFLTYFQNEAQLDKSGLPSDRFFAERPEGSVSTLKIQRTQQEDSAVYLCASSRDRGTFNEQFFGPGTRLTVL.

The chain joins TRBV6-5 to TRBJ2-2; D gene uncertain. The CDR3 has 15 amino acids. The germline V gene encodes CDR1 MNHEY and CDR2 SVGAGI. The ends were cut back, 0 bases at V and 3 bases at J, with 8 bases in the middle. The CDR3 DNA sequence: TGTGCCAGCAGTTACTCGGAGTTTTACACCGGGGAGCTGTTTTTT. Its translation: CASSYSEFYTGELFF.

CDR3 amino acids: CASSSMTGTGGYEQYF. In nucleotides, the CDR3 is TGCGCCAGCAGCTCAATGACCGGGACAGGGGGCTACGAGCAGTACTTC. The chain has TRBV5-1 and TRBJ2-7; 11 bases are a match to TRBD1. The CDR3 has 16 residues. Germline V gene sequence: CDR1 SGHRS, CDR2 YFSETQ. Losses at the gene ends were 3 bases for V and 3 bases for J; bases not matched to a gene: 8. Full variable domain (missing parts from reference TRBV5-1 and TRBJ2-7): KAGVTQTPRYLIKTRGQQVTLSCSPISGHRSVSWYQQTPGQGLQFLFEYFSETQRNKGNFPGRFSGRQFSNSRSEMNVSTLELGDSALYLCASSSMTGTGGYEQYFGPGTRLTVT.

This chain connects TRBV28 to TRBJ2-7; the D is unclear. The germline V and J ends were trimmed by 7 bases and 2 bases, with 9 bases remaining between them. CDR3 length equals 12 residues. The germline V gene encodes CDR1 MDHEN and CDR2 SYDVKM. As DNA, the CDR3 is TGTGCCAGCAATCTTTCCCCCTACGAGCAGTACTTC. Protein: CASNLSPYEQYF.

The genes are TRBV12-5 and TRBJ2-1; D call uncertain. Germline lookup yields CDR1 LGHNT and CDR2 FRNRAP. The V and J ends lost 4 bases and 4 bases respectively, with 14 bases between them. The CDR3 sequence is 15 residues long. The DNA for the CDR3 is TGTGCTAGTGGTTCCCCTAGTCCGATTTACAATGAGCAGTTCTTC. Translation: CASGSPSPIYNEQFF. Complete variable domain (other parts from reference TRBV12-5 and TRBJ2-1): DARVTQTPRHKVTEMGQEVTMRCQPILGHNTVFWYRQTMMQGLELLAYFRNRAPLDDSGMPKDRFSAEMPDATLATLKIQPSEPRDSAVYFCASGSPSPIYNEQFFGPGTRLTVL.

The chain employs TRBV5-8 and TRBJ2-7; either TRBD1 or TRBD2 may supply D (6 bases each). V lost 0 bases, J lost 7 bases, and 17 bases lay in between. The length of the CDR3 is 15 residues. Per the germline V gene, CDR1 is SGHTS and CDR2 is YDEGEE. CDR3 residues: CASSLAGGHSTEQYF. The CDR3 DNA sequence: TGTGCCAGCAGCTTGGCCGGGGGACATTCTACGGAGCAGTACTTC.

The rearrangement joins TRBV6-5 to TRBJ2-2; D not resolved. The germline CDR1 and CDR2 sequences are MNHEY and SVGAGI. V dropped 1 base and J dropped 3 bases, with 6 bases sitting between them. This CDR3 has 14 residues. CDR3 sequence (DNA): TGTGCCAGCAGTTACTGGGGTGACACCGGGGAGCTGTTTTTT. The encoded protein is CASSYWGDTGELFF.

This chain links TRBV7-2 with TRBJ1-2; TRBD1 aligns across 10 bases. Germline V gene lookup returns CDR1 SGHTA and CDR2 FQGNSA. The length of the CDR3 is 14 residues. V lost 3 bases and J lost 6; bases outside the gene matches: 4. CDR3 residues: CASSFGQGVHGYTF. The CDR3 DNA sequence: TGTGCCAGCAGCTTTGGACAGGGGGTTCATGGCTACACCTTC.

This chain joins TRBV19 and TRBJ2-7, with D uncertain. CDR1 and CDR2 from the germline V gene are LNHDA and SQIVND (reference sequence). CDR3 length: 14 amino acids. The V and J ends lost 7 bases and 2 bases respectively, with 15 bases between them. The CDR3 bases are TGTGCCAGTAATGTTAAGGGTAGGGCCTACGAGCAGTACTTC. It yields the protein CASNVKGRAYEQYF.

The chain joins TRBV19 to TRBJ2-5, with 8 bases matching TRBD1. CDR3 length equals 13 residues. Losses at the gene ends were 4 bases for V and 5 bases for J; bases not matched to a gene: 3. Germline V gene lookup returns CDR1 LNHDA and CDR2 SQIVND (reference sequence). The CDR3 region has the DNA TGTGCCAGTAGTAGGACAGGGAGGGAGACCCAGTACTTC. It is translated as CASSRTGRETQYF.

The rearrangement joins TRBV7-2 to TRBJ2-2; 10 positions match TRBD1. The CDR3 has 15 residues. Germline lookup yields CDR1 SGHTA and CDR2 FQGNSA. J gave up 3 bases and V 7 bases, and 5 bases lay outside the gene matches. The CDR3 DNA sequence: TGTGCCAGCAATGCGGGACAGGGGTACACCGGGGAGCTGTTTTTT. This gives the protein CASNAGQGYTGELFF.

The chain joins TRBV7-8 to TRBJ2-2; TRBD1 is a possible D gene (6 bases). In germline, CDR1 is SGHVS, CDR2 FQNEAQ. V gave up 4 bases and J gave up 4 bases, with 16 bases separating them. The CDR3 is 16 amino acids. CDR3 loop: CASSSKLDSATGELFF. In nucleotides, the CDR3 is TGTGCCAGCAGCTCTAAACTGGACAGCGCCACCGGGGAGCTGTTTTTT. Full variable domain (remainder filled in from reference TRBV7-8 and TRBJ2-2): GAGVSQSPRYKVAKRGQDVALRCDPISGHVSLFWYQQALGQGPEFLTYFQNEAQLDKSGLPSDRFFAERPEGSVSTLKIQRTQQEDSAVYLCASSSKLDSATGELFFGEGSRLTVL.

Only one count was recorded for this clone. At one end, the junction sequence differs from germline, possibly due to a read error. The chain links TRBV5-4 to TRBJ2-1, with D possibly being TRBD2 (5 bases). The CDR3 loop spans 13 amino acids. Germline V CDR1 and CDR2: SGHNT, YYREEE (reference sequence). CDR3 bases: TGTGCCAGCAGTCAGGACTCCCACAATGAGCAGTTCTTC. This codes for CASSQDSHNEQFF.

This rearrangement joins TRBV3-1 (or the pseudogene TRBV3-2) to TRBJ1-2, with D possibly TRBD1 on 5 matching bases. The CDR3 loop spans 18 amino acids. Trimming took 3 bases from V and 4 from J, leaving 24 bases between them. Germline V lookup: CDR1 LGHDT, CDR2 YNNKEL (reference sequence). The chain's CDR3 is CASSHLMPRQKESYGYTF. DNA of the CDR3: TGTGCCAGCAGCCACCTTATGCCCCGACAGAAGGAGTCCTATGGCTACACCTTC.